These 29 T cell receptor beta chains share one sample of origin, sequenced in a study of shared clonotypes between healthy human individuals. Clones were sequenced by immunoSEQ multiplex PCR, and TCRdb holds only the in-frame ones, with some missing. The sample lists 1,400,000 or so clones, around 98.5% occurring once. Sample: naive CD4+ T cells sorted from blood. Stated subset: CD45RA+ positively selected. The receptors were gathered from a man younger than 40 in good health.

The chain couples TRBV25-1 to TRBJ1-1; D is undetermined. Germline CDR1 is MGHDK and CDR2 is SYGVNS. V was trimmed by 1 base and J by 0 bases, leaving 15 bases between them. The length of the CDR3 is 17 residues. The CDR3 reads CASSESKVGRVNTEAFF. In DNA, the CDR3 is TGTGCCAGCAGTGAATCTAAGGTTGGCAGAGTGAACACTGAAGCTTTCTTT.

The genes are TRBV27 and TRBJ2-2; D possibly corresponds to TRBD1 (6 bases). Germline CDR1 MNHEY, CDR2 SMNVEV (reference sequence). The CDR3 length is 14 residues. Trimming stripped 5 bases from V and 5 bases from J, with 12 bases between. The CDR3 loop is CASSVRGGTGELFF. CDR3 DNA: TGTGCCAGCAGTGTAAGAGGGGGAACCGGGGAGCTGTTTTTT.

The CDR3 DNA sequence: TGTGCCAGCAGGGCCGGGACAAAGAACACAGATACGCAGTATTTT. This codes for CASRAGTKNTDTQYF. V gene TRBV2 combines with J gene TRBJ2-3; D possibly corresponds to TRBD1 (6 bases). The V end was cut by 6 bases, the J end by 2 bases, with 15 bases between. The CDR3 consists of 15 residues. Germline V gives CDR1 SNHLY, CDR2 FYNNEI.

Regarding this clone: The same CDR3 also results from other DNA sequences found in this sample. The chain has TRBV4-3 and TRBJ1-4; no definite D call. This CDR3 is built from 15 residues. The V and J ends lost 0 bases and 0 bases respectively, with 5 bases between them. CDR1 and CDR2 from the germline V gene are LGHNA and YSLEER. CDR3 protein: CASSQDRATNEKLFF. CDR3 in DNA: TGCGCCAGCAGCCAAGATCGAGCAACTAATGAAAAACTGTTTTTT.

V usage is TRBV18 and J usage is TRBJ2-7, with 11 bases fitting TRBD2. This CDR3 is built from 16 residues. The germline gives CDR1 KGHSH, CDR2 LQKENI. V lost 2 bases and J lost 1; bases outside the gene matches: 4. The CDR3 nucleotides read TGTGCCAGCTCACCAACTACTAGCGGGGGATCCTACGAGCAGTACTTC. This gives the protein CASSPTTSGGSYEQYF.

The rearrangement joins TRBV30 to TRBJ2-7; the match to TRBD1 covers 8 bases. With 2 bases clipped from V and 6 bases from J, the junction kept 6 bases outside the gene matches. CDR1 and CDR2 (germline): GTSNPN, SVGIG (reference sequence). CDR3 length: 13 amino acids. Written as DNA, the CDR3 is TGTGCCTGGAGTCGAAATACAGGGGGCGAGCAGTACTTC. This encodes CAWSRNTGGEQYF. The full variable domain, its missing parts supplied by reference TRBV30 and TRBJ2-7, is SQTIHQWPATLVQPVGSPLSLECTVEGTSNPNLYWYRQAAGRGLQLLFYSVGIGQISSEVPQNLSASRPQDRQFILSSKKLLLSDSGFYLCAWSRNTGGEQYFGPGTRLTVT.

The chain carries TRBV9 and TRBJ2-7; TRBD2 matches 8 bases. Germline V lookup: CDR1 SGDLS, CDR2 YYNGEE. The CDR3 has 14 residues. After removal of 3 bases from V and 2 bases from J, the junction contained 4 bases not matched to a gene. As DNA, the CDR3 is TGTGCCAGCAGCGCAACGGGACTAGCCTACGAGCAGTACTTC. It encodes CASSATGLAYEQYF.

The chain recombines TRBV18 with TRBJ2-1; 7 bases are shared with TRBD1. The CDR3 length is 15 residues. The V and J ends lost 1 base and 6 bases, in that order; junction bases with no gene match: 6. The germline CDR1 and CDR2 sequences are KGHSH and LQKENI. Here the CDR3 reads CASSPLGQTTNEQFF. CDR3 in DNA: TGTGCCAGCTCACCACTGGGACAGACTACCAATGAGCAGTTCTTC.

Remarks on this clone: The same CDR3 arises from other DNA sequences in this sample as well. The V call is TRBV18, the J call TRBJ2-3; 10 nucleotides line up with TRBD2. The CDR3 runs to 14 residues. Germline CDR1 reads KGHSH; CDR2 reads LQKENI. V dropped 3 bases and J dropped 4; count of bases not matched to a gene: 1. The CDR3 reads CASSPLAGADTQYF. For the CDR3, the DNA is TGTGCCAGCTCACCCCTAGCGGGAGCAGATACGCAGTATTTT.

V gene TRBV18 combines with J gene TRBJ2-1; D is unresolved. The CDR3 spans 12 residues. CDR1 and CDR2 from the germline V gene are KGHSH and LQKENI. V lost 4 bases to trimming and J lost 6 bases, with 7 bases between them. CDR3 DNA: TGTGCCAGCTCACAGGGTCCCAATGAGCAGTTCTTC. Amino acid sequence: CASSQGPNEQFF.

The rearrangement joins TRBV11-2 to TRBJ2-3, with D perhaps being TRBD1 or TRBD2 (5 bases each). CDR1 and CDR2 from the germline V gene are SGHAT and FQNNGV. Trimming took off 3 bases at V and 4 bases at J, with 11 bases between the two ends. The CDR3 spans 14 residues. CDR3 amino acids: CASSLTRGADTQYF. The DNA for the CDR3 is TGTGCCAGCAGCTTGACCCGAGGGGCAGATACGCAGTATTTT.

CDR3 sequence (DNA): TGTGCCAGCAGTCTAGGACTAGCGGGTGAATCCTACAATGAGCAGTTCTTC. Translated, it gives CASSLGLAGESYNEQFF. This chain connects TRBV5-6 to TRBJ2-1; the match to TRBD2 covers 11 bases. The CDR3 runs to 17 residues. Looked up from germline, CDR1 is SGHDT and CDR2 is YYEEEE. After removal of 5 bases from V and 1 base from J, the junction contained 8 bases not matched to a gene. Complete variable domain (other parts from reference TRBV5-6 and TRBJ2-1): DAGVTQSPTHLIKTRGQQVTLRCSPKSGHDTVSWYQQALGQGPQFIFQYYEEEERQRGNFPDRFSGHQFPNYSSELNVNALLLGDSALYLCASSLGLAGESYNEQFFGPGTRLTVL.

This clone showed up just once. This chain connects TRBV5-1 to TRBJ2-2; 9 nucleotides agree with TRBD1. J gave up 1 base and V 3 bases, and 4 bases lay outside the gene matches. Per germline, CDR1 SGHRS and CDR2 YFSETQ. The CDR3 is made up of 16 amino acids. The CDR3 region has the DNA TGCGCCAGCAGCTCACAGGGGGCGGAGAACACCGGGGAGCTGTTTTTT. Protein: CASSSQGAENTGELFF.

This chain links TRBV18 with TRBJ1-1, with D perhaps matching TRBD1 (5 bases). This CDR3 is 15 amino acids long. Per germline, CDR1 KGHSH and CDR2 LQKENI. V was shortened by 2 bases and J by 6 bases, with 16 bases between the two germline ends. CDR3 region: CASSPADPGGPEAFF. CDR3 in DNA: TGTGCCAGCTCACCAGCAGATCCCGGGGGACCTGAAGCTTTCTTT. Full variable domain (missing parts from reference TRBV18 and TRBJ1-1): NAGVMQNPRHLVRRRGQEARLRCSPMKGHSHVYWYRQLPEEGLKFMVYLQKENIIDESGMPKERFSAEFPKEGPSILRIQQVVRGDSAAYFCASSPADPGGPEAFFGQGTRLTVV.

This clone was counted once. This chain joins TRBV2 and TRBJ2-2; 7 nucleotides align to TRBD2. CDR1 is SNHLY and CDR2 is FYNNEI in the germline V gene. CDR3 length: 15 amino acids. With 3 bases clipped from V and 7 bases from J, the junction kept 8 bases outside the gene matches. CDR3 region: CASSDRGSRVGELFF. CDR3 DNA: TGTGCCAGCAGTGATCGCGGGAGTAGGGTCGGGGAGCTGTTTTTT.

This clone was counted once. The chain recombines TRBV10-2 with TRBJ1-1; D gene ambiguous. Germline V gene lookup returns CDR1 WSHSY and CDR2 SAAADI. V lost 0 bases, J lost 2 bases, and 7 bases lay in between. The length of the CDR3 is 14 residues. The CDR3 protein is CASSESTLNTEAFF. DNA for the CDR3: TGCGCCAGCAGTGAGTCGACGCTCAACACTGAAGCTTTCTTT.

A remark on this clone: Distinct nucleotide sequences in the sample also encode this CDR3. The gene calls are TRBV9 and TRBJ1-5, with D tentatively TRBD1 (5 bases). Germline CDR1 SGDLS, CDR2 YYNGEE. CDR3 size: 14 residues. V shed 0 bases and J shed 1 base, with 5 bases lying between them. This CDR3 reads CASSVAGSNQPQHF. CDR3 DNA: TGTGCCAGCAGCGTAGCAGGGAGCAATCAGCCCCAGCATTTT.

This chain joins TRBV5-1 and TRBJ2-7; maybe TRBD1 (6 bases). CDR1 and CDR2 (germline): SGHRS, YFSETQ. V shed 5 bases and J shed 3 bases, with 18 bases lying between them. The CDR3 totals 15 residues. The CDR3 protein is CASSGGQGYGYEQYF. In DNA form, the CDR3 reads TGCGCCAGCAGTGGGGGCCAGGGGTACGGCTACGAGCAGTACTTC.

As concerns this clone: The same CDR3 can be traced to other DNA sequences in this sample. The chain carries TRBV7-2 and TRBJ2-7, with a possible D match to TRBD2 (6 bases). This CDR3 has 14 amino acids. Trimming shortened V by 1 base and J by 1 base, and 8 bases separated the two germline ends. The V gene's germline CDR1 is SGHTA and CDR2 FQGNSA. DNA of the CDR3: TGTGCCAGCAGCTTAGTCGGGGGATCCTACGAGCAGTACTTC. Translated: CASSLVGGSYEQYF. Variable domain in full (rest from reference TRBV7-2 and TRBJ2-7): GAGVSQSPSNKVTEKGKDVELRCDPISGHTALYWYRQSLGQGLEFLIYFQGNSAPDKSGLPSDRFSAERTGGSVSTLTIQRTQQEDSAVYLCASSLVGGSYEQYFGPGTRLTVT.

The rearrangement links TRBV5-1 to TRBJ1-1, with unresolved D. V lost 0 bases and J 4 bases, leaving 13 bases between the germline ends. The CDR3 runs to 15 residues. Germline loops: CDR1 SGHRS, CDR2 YFSETQ. The CDR3 coding sequence is TGCGCCAGCAGCTTGGCCGGGCGGGCAGCCACTGAAGCTTTCTTT. It translates to CASSLAGRAATEAFF.

A single count supports this clone. The chain is built from TRBV5-1 and TRBJ2-1; maybe TRBD2 (5 bases). This CDR3 has 15 amino acids. Trimming cost V 4 bases and J 2 bases, with 13 bases left between them. CDR1 and CDR2 from the germline V gene are SGHRS and YFSETQ. The CDR3 sequence: CASSPGVAAYNEQFF. The CDR3 DNA sequence: TGCGCCAGCAGCCCCGGGGTGGCCGCCTACAATGAGCAGTTCTTC.

CDR3: CASSYPPSDTQYF. The CDR3 DNA reads TGTGCCAGCAGTTACCCGCCATCGGATACGCAGTATTTT. The rearrangement joins TRBV6-5 to TRBJ2-3; D remains unclear. This CDR3 has 13 amino acids. The germline V gene has CDR1 MNHEY and CDR2 SVGAGI. V was shortened by 2 bases and J by 6 bases, with 9 bases between the two germline ends.

The gene calls are TRBV5-4 and TRBJ2-7; 8 bases line up with TRBD2. Per the germline V gene, CDR1 is SGHNT and CDR2 is YYREEE (reference sequence). J lost 0 bases, V lost 5 bases, and 10 bases had no gene match. The CDR3 is 16 residues long. The CDR3 protein is CASRLAGKGFSYEQYF. The DNA of the CDR3 is TGTGCCAGCAGATTAGCGGGAAAGGGTTTCTCCTACGAGCAGTACTTC. Based on the CDR3 plus reference TRBV5-4 and TRBJ2-7, the full variable domain is ETGVTQSPTHLIKTRGQQVTLRCSSQSGHNTVSWYQQALGQGPQFIFQYYREEENGRGNFPPRFSGLQFPNYSSELNVNALELDDSALYLCASRLAGKGFSYEQYFGPGTRLTVT.

The J gene is TRBJ1-4, the V gene TRBV10-3, with D possibly matching TRBD1 (5 bases). Germline V gene lookup returns CDR1 ENHRY and CDR2 SYGVKD. This CDR3 has 12 residues. The germline V and J ends were trimmed by 3 bases and 13 bases, with 12 bases remaining between them. The CDR3 sequence: CAISDFWGGLFF. CDR3 bases: TGTGCCATCAGTGATTTTTGGGGGGGACTGTTTTTT.

This chain joins TRBV15 and TRBJ2-7; a weak D match, TRBD1 (5 bases). Germline V CDR1 and CDR2: LNHNV, YYDKDF (reference sequence). The V end lost 0 bases, the J end lost 1 base, and 13 bases lay between the germline ends. The CDR3 has 16 residues. CDR3 DNA: TGTGCCACCAGCAGAGATAATCCCCCAGGGTCCTACGAGCAGTACTTC. This sequence encodes CATSRDNPPGSYEQYF.

As concerns this clone: The sample holds other DNA sequences that translate to the same CDR3. This chain joins TRBV28 and TRBJ1-5; D unclear. V dropped 2 bases and J dropped 4 bases, with 6 bases sitting between them. Germline loops: CDR1 MDHEN, CDR2 SYDVKM. This CDR3 spans 13 amino acids. In DNA form, the CDR3 reads TGTGCCAGCAGTTTAATAGGGAATCAGCCCCAGCATTTT. As protein: CASSLIGNQPQHF.

The chain carries TRBV5-1 and TRBJ2-2; no reliable D call. The CDR3 is 12 amino acids. V was clipped by 4 bases and J by 6 bases, with 7 bases between them. Germline values: CDR1 SGHRS, CDR2 YFSETQ. The CDR3 DNA is TGCGCCAGCAGCCCGGTTGCCGGGGAGCTGTTTTTT. This encodes CASSPVAGELFF.

This chain joins TRBV11-3 and TRBJ2-7; D may correspond to TRBD1 or TRBD2 (5 bases each). The CDR3 has 12 residues. The germline V gene encodes CDR1 SGHNT and CDR2 YENEEA. Trimming cost V 5 bases and J 7 bases, with 12 bases left between them. The CDR3 region is CASSRRGEEQYF. The CDR3 DNA follows: TGTGCCAGCAGCCGCAGAGGGGAGGAGCAGTACTTC.

This rearrangement joins TRBV5-1 to TRBJ1-1; no definite D call. V was cut by 0 bases and J by 1 base, with 7 bases left in between. This CDR3 comprises 14 residues. Germline V lookup: CDR1 SGHRS, CDR2 YFSETQ. In nucleotides, the CDR3 is TGCGCCAGCAGCTTGGTTATGGGGAACACTGAAGCTTTCTTT. Its protein is CASSLVMGNTEAFF.